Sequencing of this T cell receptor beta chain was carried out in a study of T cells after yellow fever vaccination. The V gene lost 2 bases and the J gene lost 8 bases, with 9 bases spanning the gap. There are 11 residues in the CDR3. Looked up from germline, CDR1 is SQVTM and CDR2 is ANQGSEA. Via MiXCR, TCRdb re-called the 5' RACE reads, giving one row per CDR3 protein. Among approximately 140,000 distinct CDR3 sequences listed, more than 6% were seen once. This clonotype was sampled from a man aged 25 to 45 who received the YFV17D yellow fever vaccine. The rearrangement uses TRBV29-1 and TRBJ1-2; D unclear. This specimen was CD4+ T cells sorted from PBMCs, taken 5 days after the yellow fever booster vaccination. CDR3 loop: CSVESRLGYTF. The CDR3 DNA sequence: TGCAGCGTTGAATCCCGCCTGGGCTACACCTTC. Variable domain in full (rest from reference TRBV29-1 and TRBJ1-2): SAVISQKPSRDICQRGTSLTIQCQVDSQVTMMFWYRQQPGQSLTLIATANQGSEATYESGFVIDKFPISRPNLTFSTLTVSNMSPEDSSIYLCSVESRLGYTFGSGTRLTVV.